This T cell receptor (beta chain) was sequenced during a study of regulatory T cells in long-lasting Graves disease. Noted time point: persistent/refractory GD, antithyroid drugs over 5 years with positive TRAb. Generation of the TCR library employed RNA extracted from PBMCs. As regards this clonotype: Its cognate antigen is unknown.

iRepertoire HTBI primers and Arm-PCR of CDR3 regions built TCR beta libraries. Via MiXCR, TCRdb re-called the multiplex PCR reads, giving one row per CDR3 protein. This table has 450,000 or so distinct CDR3 sequences, less than 25% appearing once. General study results and limits: Rather than thyroid tissue, only peripheral blood underwent study. Results may be inaccurate due to the small sample size. More public clonotypes were shared by persistent patients (approximately 3,000) than by new patients (under 1,000).

Sequencing used peripheral blood mononuclear cells (PBMCs), obtained when the disease was refractory, from a patient treated with antithyroid drugs. The TCR originated in a female donor with Graves disease.

Here the CDR3 reads CASSELSTPAGGYTF. The CDR3, as DNA: TGTGCCAGCAGTGAACTCTCGACCCCTGCGGGTGGCTACACCTTC. V is TRBV6-1 and J is TRBJ1-2; D is uncertain. Germline CDR1 and CDR2: MNHNS and SASEGT. The germline V and J ends were trimmed by 2 bases and 7 bases, with 17 bases remaining between them. The CDR3 loop spans 15 amino acids.